Detailed here is one T cell receptor (beta chain). Its matching antigen is unknown. The CDR3 consists of 14 residues. V was shortened by 4 bases and J by 1 base, with 8 bases between the two germline ends. Germline CDR1 reads SGHTA; CDR2 reads FQGNSA. This sample was taken from a study of T cell responses to AZD1222 COVID-19 vaccine. Notes on the study in general: Every sample of the repertoires postdated the peak T cell response. The CD4 TCRs associated with vaccination extended across spike and predominated at 160-218 and 743-854. Rises in breadth and depth of Spike-specific TCRs came after two AZD1222 doses.

Produced via immunoSEQ multiplex PCR; TCRdb's table is partial and in-frame only. Of approximately 150,000 clones detected, roughly 90% appear once; the ten largest clones hold approximately 3.1%. This receptor was obtained from an adult in good health. The chain couples TRBV7-2 to TRBJ1-5, with D perhaps matching TRBD1 (6 bases). The sample was peripheral blood, taken on day 0 of AZD1222 vaccination. CDR3 coding DNA: TGTGCCAGCAGCTCACAGGGCAGCAATCAGCCCCAGCATTTT. Its protein product is CASSSQGSNQPQHF.